This T cell receptor beta chain came from a study of T cell clonality in common variable immunodeficiency. Patients and controls were mostly of Caucasian heritage. This clone was observed at least ten times. The CDR3 is cut off 3 residues early in the read; its end comes from the germline J gene. The same CDR3 can be traced to other DNA sequences in this sample. V was trimmed by 1 base and J by 6 bases, leaving 11 bases between them. The CDR3 contains 14 residues. Per the germline V gene, CDR1 is WNHNN and CDR2 is SYGVQD (reference sequence). Data came from immunoSEQ multiplex PCR; TCRdb stores just in-frame clones and leaves some out. The sample shows under 45,000 clones, none of them appearing just once.

The sequencing sample was made of peripheral blood mononuclear cells. The TCR was taken from a person aged 18-69 years in good health. The chain combines TRBV10-1 with TRBJ2-3, with no clear D. The CDR3 DNA, read in part, is TGCGCCAGCAGTGAGTTGACACCTTCGGATACG. It is translated as CASSELTPSDT. The whole CDR3 protein is CASSELTPSDTQYF.